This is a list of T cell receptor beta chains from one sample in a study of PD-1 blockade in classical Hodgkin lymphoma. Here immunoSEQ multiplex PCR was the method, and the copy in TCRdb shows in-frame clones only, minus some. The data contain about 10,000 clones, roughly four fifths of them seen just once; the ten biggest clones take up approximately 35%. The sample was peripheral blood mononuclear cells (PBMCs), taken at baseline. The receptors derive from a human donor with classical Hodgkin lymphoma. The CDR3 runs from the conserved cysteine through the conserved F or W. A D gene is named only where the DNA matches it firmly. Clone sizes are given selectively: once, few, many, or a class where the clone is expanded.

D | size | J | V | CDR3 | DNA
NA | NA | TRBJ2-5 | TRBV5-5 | CASSLWFGETQYF | TGTGCCAGCAGCTTGTGGTTTGGCGAGACCCAGTACTTC
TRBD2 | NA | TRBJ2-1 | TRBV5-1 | CASSFSGGADNEQFF | TGCGCCAGCAGCTTTAGCGGGGGGGCGGACAATGAGCAGTTCTTC
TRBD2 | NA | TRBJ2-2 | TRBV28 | CASSLRTLSGGVTGELFF | TGTGCCAGCAGTTTACGCACCCTTAGCGGGGGGGTCACCGGGGAGCTGTTTTTT
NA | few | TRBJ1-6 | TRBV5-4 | CASSLSAEGSPLHF | TGTGCCAGCAGCTTGTCGGCAGAGGGCTCACCCCTCCACTTT
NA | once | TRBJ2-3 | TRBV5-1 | CASSLGGLTAGADTQYF | TGCGCCAGCAGCTTGGGGGGCCTCACCGCAGGGGCAGATACGCAGTATTTT
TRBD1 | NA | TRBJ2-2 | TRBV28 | CASRPDRAGTGELFF | TGTGCCAGCAGACCGGACAGGGCGGGCACCGGGGAGCTGTTTTTT
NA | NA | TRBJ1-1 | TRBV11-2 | CASSPRRAARNTEAFF | TGTGCCAGCAGCCCCCGGCGAGCCGCTAGGAACACTGAAGCTTTCTTT
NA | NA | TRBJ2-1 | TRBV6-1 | CASITSIAANEQFF | TGTGCCAGCATTACGAGTATAGCGGCCAATGAGCAGTTCTTC
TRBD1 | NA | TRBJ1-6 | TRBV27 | CASSSTSTGSNSPLHF | TGTGCCAGCAGTTCGACGTCGACAGGGTCAAATTCACCCCTCCACTTT
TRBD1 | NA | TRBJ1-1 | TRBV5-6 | CASSLTGGYSEAFF | TGTGCCAGCAGCTTGACAGGGGGCTACAGTGAAGCTTTCTTT
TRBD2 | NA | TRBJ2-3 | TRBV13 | CASSTRGLAGGTDTQYF | TGTGCCAGCAGCACCCGAGGACTAGCGGGGGGGACAGATACGCAGTATTTT
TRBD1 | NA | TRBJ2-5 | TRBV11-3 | CASSLGLGGGETQYF | TGTGCCAGCAGCTTAGGGTTAGGGGGCGGTGAGACCCAGTACTTC
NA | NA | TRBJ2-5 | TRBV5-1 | CASSLGDAGVPFDF | TGCGCCAGCAGCTTGGGGGACGCCGGGGTGCCTTTTGACTTC
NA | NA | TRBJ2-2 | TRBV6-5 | CASRRTANTGELFF | TGTGCCAGCAGAAGGACTGCGAACACCGGGGAGCTGTTTTTT
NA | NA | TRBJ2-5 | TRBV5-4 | CASSLGGSGRVSQYF | TGTGCCAGCAGCTTAGGGGGGTCGGGCCGGGTTTCCCAGTACTTC
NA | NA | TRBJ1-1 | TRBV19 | CASSIGQSLNTEAFF | TGTGCCAGTAGTATAGGGCAGAGTTTGAACACTGAAGCTTTCTTT
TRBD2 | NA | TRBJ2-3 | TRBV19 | CASSATSGGARSDTQYF | TGTGCCAGTAGCGCCACTAGCGGGGGGGCCAGGTCAGATACGCAGTATTTT
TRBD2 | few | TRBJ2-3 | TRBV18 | CASSPQPFVRGGTDTQYF | TGTGCCAGCTCACCCCAGCCGTTTGTGCGGGGGGGCACAGATACGCAGTATTTT
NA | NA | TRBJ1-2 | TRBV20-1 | CSGDSPRGYTF | TGCAGTGGGGACTCTCCAAGGGGCTACACCTTC
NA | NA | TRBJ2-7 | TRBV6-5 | CASSADRSYEQYF | TGTGCCAGCAGTGCCGACAGGTCCTACGAGCAGTACTTC
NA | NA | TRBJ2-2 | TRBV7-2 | CASSLGGVRTGELFF | TGTGCCAGCAGCTTAGGAGGGGTCCGCACCGGGGAGCTGTTTTTT
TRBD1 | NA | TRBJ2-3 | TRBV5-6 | CASSLLQGAGDTQYF | TGTGCCAGCAGCCTACTACAGGGGGCTGGGGATACGCAGTATTTT
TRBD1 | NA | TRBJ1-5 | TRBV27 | CASSLRPPTGDSNQPQHF | TGTGCCAGCAGTTTAAGGCCACCGACAGGGGATAGCAATCAGCCCCAGCATTTT
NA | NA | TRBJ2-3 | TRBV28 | CASSLGDFTDTQYF | TGTGCCAGCAGTTTGGGGGACTTCACAGATACGCAGTATTTT
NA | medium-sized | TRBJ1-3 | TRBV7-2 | CASSPYRVGNTIYF | TGTGCCAGCAGCCCGTACAGGGTTGGAAACACCATATATTTT
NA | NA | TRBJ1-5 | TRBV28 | CASSSPQGNQPQHF | TGTGCCAGCAGTTCACCTCAGGGGAATCAGCCCCAGCATTTT
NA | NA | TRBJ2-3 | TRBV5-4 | CASSFDRSTNTQYF | TGTGCCAGCAGCTTTGACAGATCCACAAATACGCAGTATTTT
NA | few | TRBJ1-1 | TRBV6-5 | CASGPGGITEAFF | TGTGCCAGCGGCCCCGGGGGAATCACTGAAGCTTTCTTT
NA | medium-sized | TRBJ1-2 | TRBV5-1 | CASSGASNYGYTF | TGCGCCAGCAGCGGGGCATCTAACTATGGCTACACCTTC
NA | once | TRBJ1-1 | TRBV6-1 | CASQENTEAFF | TGTGCCAGCCAGGAGAACACTGAAGCTTTCTTT
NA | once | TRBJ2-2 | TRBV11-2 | CASSLDPQGGTGELFF | TGTGCCAGCAGCTTAGATCCCCAGGGAGGAACCGGGGAGCTGTTTTTT
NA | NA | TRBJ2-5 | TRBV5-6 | CASSYDIQETQYF | TGTGCCAGCAGCTACGACATCCAAGAGACCCAGTACTTC
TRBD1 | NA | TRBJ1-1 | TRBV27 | CASSLSTGGLAFF | TGTGCCAGCAGTTTATCGACAGGGGGACTAGCTTTCTTT
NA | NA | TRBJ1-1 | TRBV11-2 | CASTNRWGESTEAFF | TGTGCCAGCACCAATAGGTGGGGGGAGTCCACTGAAGCTTTCTTT
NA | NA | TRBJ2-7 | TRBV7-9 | CASSPKGPYEQYF | TGTGCCAGCAGCCCCAAGGGGCCCTACGAGCAGTACTTC
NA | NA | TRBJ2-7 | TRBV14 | CASSPTGDYEQYF | TGTGCCAGCAGCCCGACAGGTGACTACGAGCAGTACTTC
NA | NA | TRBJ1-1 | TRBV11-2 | CASSFAGRNTEAFF | TGTGCCAGCAGCTTTGCCGGGAGGAACACTGAAGCTTTCTTT
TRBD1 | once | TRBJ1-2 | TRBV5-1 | CATGTGPYGYTF | TGCGCCACCGGGACAGGTCCCTATGGCTACACCTTC
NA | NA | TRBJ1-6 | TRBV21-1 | CASSKGGVDNSPLHF | TGTGCCAGCAGCAAAGGCGGGGTCGATAATTCACCCCTCCACTTT
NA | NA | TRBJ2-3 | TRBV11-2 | CASSLNGRISRADTQYF | TGTGCCAGCAGCTTAAATGGGAGAATAAGCAGGGCAGATACGCAGTATTTT
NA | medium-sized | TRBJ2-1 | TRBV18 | CASSPDSFDEQFF | TGTGCCAGCTCACCCGACAGCTTCGATGAGCAGTTCTTC
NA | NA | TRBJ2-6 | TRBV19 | CASSSTTVSGANVLTF | TGTGCCAGTAGTTCAACGACAGTTTCTGGGGCCAACGTCCTGACTTTC
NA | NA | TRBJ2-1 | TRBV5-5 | CASSLDSYNEQFF | TGTGCCAGCAGCTTGGACTCCTACAATGAGCAGTTCTTC
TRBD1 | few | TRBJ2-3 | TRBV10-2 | CASIRRTGNTDTQYF | TGCGCCAGCATACGCAGGACAGGGAACACAGATACGCAGTATTTT
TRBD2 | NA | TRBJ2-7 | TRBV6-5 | CASRDLAGGFYEQYF | TGTGCCAGCAGAGATCTAGCGGGGGGTTTCTACGAGCAGTACTTC
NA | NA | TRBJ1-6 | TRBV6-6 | CASSLRDSNSPLHF | TGTGCCAGCAGTCTACGGGACTCTAATTCACCCCTCCACTTT
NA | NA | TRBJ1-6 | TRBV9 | CASSIGGRNSPLHF | TGTGCCAGCAGCATAGGGGGGCGTAATTCACCCCTCCACTTT
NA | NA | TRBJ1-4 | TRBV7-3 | CASSPGTLTGEKLFF | TGTGCCAGCAGCCCAGGGACCTTAACGGGGGAAAAACTGTTTTTT
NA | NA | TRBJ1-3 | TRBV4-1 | CASSLNEVFENTIYF | TGCGCCAGCAGCCTTAACGAGGTATTTGAAAACACCATATATTTT
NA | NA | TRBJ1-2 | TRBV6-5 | CASTSASSRDDGYTF | TGTGCCAGCACGTCCGCGTCCTCACGGGACGATGGCTACACCTTC
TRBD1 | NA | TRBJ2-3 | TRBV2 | CASSGQGAADTQYF | TGTGCCAGCAGCGGACAGGGGGCGGCAGATACGCAGTATTTT
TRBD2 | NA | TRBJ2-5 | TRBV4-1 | CASSQNGLAQEQTQYF | TGCGCCAGCAGCCAAAACGGACTAGCCCAAGAGCAGACCCAGTACTTC
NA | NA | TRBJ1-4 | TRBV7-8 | CASSFMGIAGLTPSNEKLFF | TGTGCCAGCAGCTTTATGGGCATTGCGGGCCTCACGCCGTCTAATGAAAAACTGTTTTTT
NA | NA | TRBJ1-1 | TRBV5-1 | CASSLANPENTEAFF | TGCGCCAGCAGCTTGGCCAACCCAGAGAACACTGAAGCTTTCTTT
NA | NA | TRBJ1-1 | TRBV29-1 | CSVQATEAFF | TGCAGCGTTCAGGCCACTGAAGCTTTCTTT
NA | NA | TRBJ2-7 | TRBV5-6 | CASSSGAEQYF | TGTGCCAGCAGCTCGGGGGCCGAGCAGTACTTC
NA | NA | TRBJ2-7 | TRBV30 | CAWGGPTYEQYF | TGTGCCTGGGGGGGACCTACCTACGAGCAGTACTTC
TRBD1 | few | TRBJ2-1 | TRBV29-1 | CSAAGGGTTNSYNEQFF | TGCAGCGCCGCAGGGGGCGGTACGACTAACTCCTACAATGAGCAGTTCTTC
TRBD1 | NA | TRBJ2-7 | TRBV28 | CASISRQGVGEQYF | TGTGCCAGCATCTCGAGACAGGGGGTAGGCGAGCAGTACTTC
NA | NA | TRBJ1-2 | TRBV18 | CASSPRAGLDGYTF | TGTGCCAGCTCACCACGAGCAGGGCTGGATGGCTACACCTTC